The next 22 T cell receptor beta chains were all read from a single sample in a study of T and B cells in COVID-19 patients. Blood genomic DNA input for TRB amplification was roughly 250-500 ng. BIOMED2 TRB-A/B primer pools were used in multiplex TRB PCR. MiXCR was run by TCRdb on the multiplex PCR reads, yielding one entry per CDR3 protein. The data show 20,000 or so distinct CDR3 sequences, around 35% seen once. Sequencing input: blood. All receptors derive from a human donor with active COVID-19.

This clonotype was counted only a few times. The chain employs TRBV5-4 and TRBJ2-3, with D possibly TRBD1 on 5 matching bases. V shed 5 bases and J shed 0 bases, with 10 bases lying between them. The CDR3 consists of 14 residues. Per the germline V gene, CDR1 is SGHNT and CDR2 is YYREEE (reference sequence). CDR3 protein: CASSPGASTDTQYF. CDR3 nucleotide sequence: TGTGCCAGCAGTCCTGGGGCAAGCACAGATACGCAGTATTTT.

This chain connects TRBV5-4 to TRBJ2-3, with 7 bases identical to TRBD2. The junction had 6 bases not matched to a gene; V was cut back by 2 bases and J by 3 bases. Germline V CDR1 and CDR2: SGHNT, YYREEE (reference sequence). The CDR3 runs to 15 residues. For the CDR3, the DNA is TGTGCCAGCAGCTTTAGCCTAGCGGCGACAGATACGCAGTATTTT. It encodes CASSFSLAATDTQYF.

This clonotype was recorded once. A much more abundant neighbour one base away suggests this may be a read error. CDR3 DNA: TGTGCCAGCAGTTACTCGGGGAGGGGAAGCTACGAGCAGTACGTC. Its protein product is CASSYSGRGSYEQYV. The chain joins TRBV6-6 to TRBJ2-7, with 7 bases fitting TRBD2. Per germline, CDR1 MNHNY and CDR2 SVGAGI (reference sequence). Trimming removed 0 bases from V and 3 bases from J; junction bases left unmatched: 5. The CDR3 loop spans 15 amino acids.

This chain joins TRBV20-1 and TRBJ2-1; 7 bases are shared with TRBD2. This CDR3 spans 17 amino acids. V lost 2 bases to trimming and J lost 6 bases; unmatched junction nucleotides: 16. The germline gives CDR1 DFQATT, CDR2 SNEGSKA (reference sequence). The CDR3 sequence: CSARLWGGHGSLNEQFF. CDR3 in DNA: TGCAGTGCTAGATTATGGGGGGGTCATGGTTCTCTCAATGAGCAGTTCTTC.

Concerning this clonotype: This clone may be a read error of a much larger clone one base away. The chain links TRBV15 to TRBJ2-2, with TRBD1 matching over 7 bases. Germline-derived CDR1 and CDR2 are LNHNV and YYDKDF (reference sequence). The CDR3 is made up of 16 amino acids. DNA of the CDR3: TGTGCCACCAGCAGAGGTCTTACAGGGGACACCGCGGAGCTGTTTTTT. It translates to CATSRGLTGDTAELFF.

The CDR3 region has the DNA TGTGCCAGCAGTGGACTGGGGCTAGGAACCCCCAATGAGCAGTTCTTC. As protein: CASSGLGLGTPNEQFF. J is TRBJ2-1 and V is TRBV6-2 or TRBV6-3, with D possibly called TRBD1 or TRBD2 (5 bases each). The ends were cut back, 5 bases at V and 6 bases at J, with 20 bases in the middle. The CDR3 is 16 residues long. Germline CDR1 MNHEY, CDR2 SVGEGT.

This chain joins TRBV7-2 and TRBJ2-7, with D hard to call. In germline, CDR1 is SGHTA, CDR2 FQGNSA. With 8 bases removed from V and 4 bases from J, the gap between germline ends came to 15 bases. The CDR3 is made up of 13 amino acids. The CDR3 DNA sequence: TGTGCCAGCTTACTTGGGGATCCGTACGAGCAGTACTTC. It yields the protein CASLLGDPYEQYF.

The chain uses TRBV18 and TRBJ1-5, with unresolved D. This CDR3 has 13 amino acids. V was pared by 1 base and J by 4 bases, with 5 bases between. Germline assignment: CDR1 KGHSH and CDR2 LQKENI. CDR3 sequence: CASSPQGNQPQHF. In DNA form, the CDR3 reads TGTGCCAGCTCACCACAGGGAAATCAGCCCCAGCATTTT.

This clonotype was detected only a few times. This chain links TRBV19 with TRBJ2-1, with TRBD1 identical over 9 bases. The CDR3 totals 16 residues. V lost 4 bases, J lost 4 bases, and 8 bases stayed unmatched. Germline CDR1 reads LNHDA; CDR2 reads SQIVND (reference sequence). The CDR3 spells CASSTAGTGLYNEQFF. In DNA form, the CDR3 reads TGTGCCAGTAGTACGGCCGGGACAGGGTTATACAATGAGCAGTTCTTC.

The rearrangement links TRBV20-1 to TRBJ1-5, with no clear D. This CDR3 contains 13 residues. Trimming stripped 5 bases from V and 2 bases from J, with 10 bases between. CDR1 is DFQATT, CDR2 SNEGSKA, per germline (reference sequence). The CDR3 region is CSAGGKGNQPQHF. Here the CDR3 DNA reads TGCAGTGCTGGTGGCAAAGGCAATCAGCCCCAGCATTTT.

This clonotype was counted only a few times. The V call is TRBV15, the J call TRBJ1-1, with 7 bases lining up with TRBD1. This CDR3 has 13 amino acids. The germline CDR1 and CDR2 sequences are LNHNV and YYDKDF (reference sequence). Unmatched junction bases numbered 4, after V lost 1 base and J lost 8 bases. The CDR3 region is CATSRVGTDEAFF. For the CDR3, the DNA is TGTGCCACCAGCAGAGTAGGGACAGACGAAGCTTTCTTT.

The CDR3 region is CASSYAFF. In nucleotides, the CDR3 is TGTGCCAGCAGTTATGCTTTCTTT. The genes are TRBV6-6 and TRBJ1-1; no definite D call. CDR3 length: 8 amino acids. Germline values: CDR1 MNHNY, CDR2 SVGAGI (reference sequence). Trimming removed 3 bases at V and 11 bases at J, with 1 base between.

The chain joins TRBV5-5 to TRBJ2-7, with D perhaps assigned TRBD1 or TRBD2 (5 bases each). This CDR3 comprises 14 residues. Per germline, CDR1 SGHKS and CDR2 YYEKEE (reference sequence). CDR3 loop: CSSSLYEGTYEQYV. The DNA for the CDR3 is TGTTCCAGCAGCTTGTACGAGGGGACCTACGAGCAGTACGTC.

The chain is built from TRBV18 and TRBJ2-3, with TRBD2 as a possible D gene (6 bases). V lost 1 base and J lost 2, with 10 bases in between. CDR3 length: 15 residues. The germline V gene encodes CDR1 KGHSH and CDR2 LQKENI. The CDR3 loop is CASSPRVGLTDTQYF. Here the CDR3 DNA reads TGTGCCAGCTCACCACGGGTGGGACTCACAGATACGCAGTATTTT. Looking up the rest from reference TRBV18 and TRBJ2-3 gives the full variable domain: NAGVMQNPRHLVRRRGQEARLRCSPMKGHSHVYWYRQLPEEGLKFMVYLQKENIIDESGMPKERFSAEFPKEGPSILRIQQVVRGDSAAYFCASSPRVGLTDTQYFGPGTRLTVL.

This clonotype was picked up a small number of times. V is TRBV18 and J is TRBJ2-6, with 8 nucleotides matching TRBD1. J lost 1 base, V lost 3 bases, and 5 bases had no gene match. Germline V lookup: CDR1 KGHSH, CDR2 LQKENI. This CDR3 is built from 17 residues. The CDR3 reads CASSPGQVLSGANVLTF. The CDR3 nucleotides are TGTGCCAGCTCACCGGGACAGGTTCTATCTGGGGCCAACGTCCTGACTTTC.

This clonotype has more than one count but fewer than ten. The V and J genes are TRBV12-3 or TRBV12-4 and TRBJ1-4; D unclear. V lost 3 bases and J 0 bases, leaving 11 bases between the germline ends. CDR3 length: 16 residues. The CDR3 reads CASSFLGPATNEKLFF. DNA for the CDR3: TGTGCCAGCAGTTTCCTAGGGCCTGCAACTAATGAAAAACTGTTTTTT.

The V call is TRBV19, the J call TRBJ1-1, with no clear D. Trimming took off 4 bases at V and 10 bases at J, with 25 bases between the two ends. The CDR3 has 16 amino acids. CDR1 and CDR2 from the germline V gene are LNHDA and SQIVND (reference sequence). For the CDR3, the DNA is TGTGCCAGTAGTAACCCCCCCGCACTCGGCTCCTGGGGAGCTTTCTTT. Translated, it gives CASSNPPALGSWGAFF. The full variable domain, with the rest looked up from reference TRBV19 and TRBJ1-1, is DGGITQSPKYLFRKEGQNVTLSCEQNLNHDAMYWYRQDPGQGLRLIYYSQIVNDFQKGDIAEGYSVSREKKESFPLTVTSAQKNPTAFYLCASSNPPALGSWGAFFGQGTRLTVV.

In its sample, this clonotype was seen many times. The J gene is TRBJ2-7, the V gene TRBV6-1; perhaps D is TRBD1 or TRBD2 (5 bases each). Germline V gives CDR1 MNHNS, CDR2 SASEGT. This CDR3 is built from 13 residues. With 4 bases removed from V and 4 bases from J, the gap between germline ends came to 11 bases. The DNA for the CDR3 is TGTGCCAGCAGTGTAGAGGGGCGGTACGAGCAGTACGTC. Amino acids: CASSVEGRYEQYV.

The chain joins TRBV6-2 or TRBV6-3 to TRBJ2-7; TRBD2 might be the D (6 bases). The germline V gene encodes CDR1 MNHEY and CDR2 SVGEGT. The CDR3 runs 14 residues. V was pared by 3 bases and J by 3 bases, with 12 bases between. The CDR3 is CASSYGGEYYEQYF. CDR3 sequence (DNA): TGTGCCAGCAGTTATGGAGGGGAGTACTACGAGCAGTACTTC.

This clonotype was counted only a few times. This chain links TRBV12-3 or TRBV12-4 with TRBJ1-2, with TRBD1 matching over 9 bases. V trimming: 6 bases; J trimming: 4 bases; junction bases outside the gene matches: 9. The CDR3 spans 15 residues. The CDR3: CASRKQGARAYGYTF. The CDR3 nucleotides read TGTGCCAGCAGGAAACAGGGGGCGAGGGCCTATGGCTACACCTTC.

By frequency in the sample, this clonotype is medium-sized (0.01 to 0.1%). The chain recombines TRBV19 with TRBJ2-1, with D possibly being TRBD1 (5 bases). The germline V and J ends were trimmed by 5 bases and 6 bases, with 8 bases remaining between them. The CDR3 covers 12 residues. Germline assignment: CDR1 LNHDA and CDR2 SQIVND (reference sequence). Here the CDR3 DNA reads TGTGCCAGTAGTCGGACACTCAATGAGCAGTTCTTC. Amino acid sequence: CASSRTLNEQFF. The full variable domain, in which reference TRBV19 and TRBJ2-1 provide the parts outside the CDR3, is DGGITQSPKYLFRKEGQNVTLSCEQNLNHDAMYWYRQDPGQGLRLIYYSQIVNDFQKGDIAEGYSVSREKKESFPLTVTSAQKNPTAFYLCASSRTLNEQFFGPGTRLTVL.

J is TRBJ2-7 and V is TRBV27; 8 bases match TRBD1. CDR1 is MNHEY and CDR2 is SMNVEV in the germline V gene (reference sequence). The CDR3 covers 15 residues. Trimming removed 2 bases from V and 4 bases from J; junction bases left unmatched: 7. The CDR3 coding sequence is TGTGCCAGCAGTTTACAGGGACAGGCGTTTTACGAGCAGTACTTC. The encoded protein is CASSLQGQAFYEQYF.